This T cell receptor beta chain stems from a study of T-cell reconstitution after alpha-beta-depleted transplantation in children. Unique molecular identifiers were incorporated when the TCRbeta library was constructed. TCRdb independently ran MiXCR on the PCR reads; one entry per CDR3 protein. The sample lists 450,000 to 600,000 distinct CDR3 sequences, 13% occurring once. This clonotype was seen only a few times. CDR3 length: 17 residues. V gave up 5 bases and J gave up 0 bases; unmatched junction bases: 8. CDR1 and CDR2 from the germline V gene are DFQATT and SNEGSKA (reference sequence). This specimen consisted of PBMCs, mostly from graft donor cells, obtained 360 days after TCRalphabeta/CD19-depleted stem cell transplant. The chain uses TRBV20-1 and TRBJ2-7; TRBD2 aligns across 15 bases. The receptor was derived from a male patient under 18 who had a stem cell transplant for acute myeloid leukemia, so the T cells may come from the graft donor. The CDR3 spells CSAPGLAGGTNSYEQYF. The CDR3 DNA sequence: TGCAGTGCTCCGGGACTAGCGGGAGGCACCAACTCCTACGAGCAGTACTTC.